This TCR beta chain was sequenced during a study of T cells in tumors and immune-related adverse events (dated by TCRdb to about 2021). The TCR beta locus was amplified and sequenced using the immunoSEQ assay, from which bulk TCR Vbeta CDR3 data were obtained. In the paper's pipeline: CDR3s were excluded if they were non-productive, were shorter than 7 amino acids, or did not start with C or end with F/W. Analysis was restricted to specimens with at least 1000 reads, and clonotypes were defined at the amino acid level. Clonality was computed as 1 minus Pielou's evenness. To equalize library sizes, abundance-weighted random subsampling with replacement was performed 100 times so that 95% confidence intervals could be reported. Repertoire overlap was quantified using the Morisita overlap index, and the top 40 clones per specimen were examined for overlap with the irAE. This is the immuneACCESS table as TCRdb keeps it, with only in-frame sequences that have V and J called. A part of the clones is gone; compared with another copy, unresolved V genes explain less than half, and the rest is unexplained. The V and J calls and clone size are taken from that table; D and trimming were inferred from the DNA. The sample table contains around 22,000 clones; only one count was recorded for 85% to 95% of them. About 1.5% of the sample rests with the top ten.

The CDR3 numbers 15 residues from cysteine through phenylalanine. The kept DNA is CDR3 alone, 45 bases in frame from the first base. Relative to germline, V is 2 bases shorter and J is 7 bases shorter, with 18 bases between their ends. The germline V gene specifies WSHSY as CDR1 and SAAADI as CDR2. For this clone: Its antigen is not yet known. No base qualities exist here, and no much larger clone lies one base off it.

The treatment or condition label, as the study defines it: nivolumab (PD-1 blockade) given before sampling. The DNeasy Blood and Tissue Kit was used to extract DNA from formalin-fixed paraffin-embedded specimens. The sequenced sample was lymph node tissue, obtained from a patient treated with anti-PD-1 therapy. The sequence was collected from a female donor with metastatic renal cell carcinoma. Recombination joined TRBV10-2 with TRBJ2-7; the D gene cannot be resolved beyond TRBD1 or TRBD2, each matching 5 bases. The CDR3 protein sequence reads: CASSERAGLWGEQYF. The DNA sequence reads TGCGCCAGCAGTGAGAGGGCAGGCTTATGGGGGGAGCAGTACTTC.